The entry below describes one T cell receptor beta chain. Clones were read by immunoSEQ multiplex PCR, and TCRdb kept only the in-frame ones, dropping some. In the table there are fewer than 250,000 clones, 70% to 90% of which are singletons. This sample is part of a study of blood T cell repertoires in COVID-19. This CDR3 has 18 amino acids. Trimming shortened V by 4 bases and J by 0 bases, and 21 bases separated the two germline ends. Germline values: CDR1 ENHRY, CDR2 SYGVKD. Membership in each cohort depended on participant-reported clinical history. V is TRBV10-3 and J is TRBJ1-2; D is possibly TRBD1 (5 bases). Sequencing used PBMCs or T cells enriched from blood (not recorded which). This clonotype was sampled from a young woman who had recovered from COVID-19. This chain's CDR3 is CAISVSWQGREANYGYTF. In nucleotides, the CDR3 is TGTGCCATCAGTGTTTCCTGGCAGGGTAGGGAAGCTAACTATGGCTACACCTTC.